The 27 T cell receptor beta chains below all came from one sample that was sequenced in a study of spatial heterogeneity in lung cancer. MiXCR, run by TCRdb on the 5' RACE reads, gives a single entry per CDR3 protein. This sample carries some 21,000 distinct CDR3 sequences, roughly 4.5% of them seen once, and the ten largest clones take approximately 7.4%. The time point: sample taken at primary tumor resection. The starting material was PBMCs, obtained at surgery. The origin of the receptors is a male donor with early-stage non-small cell lung cancer.

At least ten counts were recorded for this clonotype. V is TRBV7-2 and J is TRBJ1-5; D possibly corresponds to TRBD1 (6 bases). V gave up 5 bases and J gave up 7 bases, with 9 bases separating them. The CDR3 length is 12 residues. CDR1 SGHTA and CDR2 FQGNSA come from the germline V gene. CDR3 DNA sequence: TGTGCCAGCAGCCTGGACAGACAGCCCCAGCATTTT. Amino acid sequence: CASSLDRQPQHF.

V usage is TRBV9 and J usage is TRBJ2-1; TRBD1 aligns across 10 bases. V dropped 3 bases and J dropped 4; count of bases not matched to a gene: 4. The germline V gene encodes CDR1 SGDLS and CDR2 YYNGEE. This CDR3 spans 15 amino acids. CDR3 nucleotide sequence: TGTGCCAGCAGCGCTGACAGGGGGCGGTACAATGAGCAGTTCTTC. Its protein product is CASSADRGRYNEQFF.

By its share, this clonotype is medium-sized (0.01 to 0.1%). The chain links TRBV9 to TRBJ1-6; D is unclear. Trimming left V 3 bases short and J 7 bases short, with 5 bases between. The CDR3 totals 12 residues. Germline V gene sequence: CDR1 SGDLS, CDR2 YYNGEE. The CDR3 DNA sequence: TGTGCCAGCAGCGGCGGAAATTCACCCCTCCACTTT. Translating gives CASSGGNSPLHF.

This clonotype occurred many times. V is TRBV30 and J is TRBJ2-7; D call uncertain. V lost 0 bases and J 3 bases, leaving 6 bases between the germline ends. CDR3 length: 12 amino acids. Germline CDR1 and CDR2: GTSNPN and SVGIG (reference sequence). For the CDR3, the DNA is TGTGCCTGGAGTGTAGCCGTCTACGAGCAGTACTTC. Amino acid sequence: CAWSVAVYEQYF.

This clonotype was seen a handful of times. This chain connects TRBV25-1 to TRBJ1-2; TRBD1 agrees at 9 bases. CDR1 and CDR2 (germline): MGHDK, SYGVNS. The V and J ends lost 4 bases and 3 bases, in that order; junction bases with no gene match: 9. This CDR3 has 16 residues. This CDR3 reads CASSAWTGASDYGYTF. Written as DNA, the CDR3 is TGTGCCAGCAGTGCCTGGACAGGGGCGTCCGACTATGGCTACACCTTC.

The chain joins TRBV7-2 to TRBJ1-3; TRBD1 is a possible D gene (5 bases). CDR3 length: 15 amino acids. V dropped 1 base and J dropped 4 bases, with 11 bases sitting between them. The V gene's germline CDR1 is SGHTA and CDR2 FQGNSA. In DNA form, the CDR3 reads TGTGCCAGCAGCTTAGTCGCAGGGCCAGGAAACACCATATATTTT. Amino acids: CASSLVAGPGNTIYF.

A few counts support this clonotype. This chain uses TRBV7-8 with TRBJ1-5; no clear D. Trimming removed 3 bases at V and 2 bases at J, with 8 bases between. The V gene's germline CDR1 is SGHVS and CDR2 FQNEAQ. CDR3 length: 14 residues. Written as DNA, the CDR3 is TGTGCCAGCAGCTTCTGGGGTGGCAATCAGCCCCAGCATTTT. Its protein product is CASSFWGGNQPQHF.

This clonotype was observed at least ten times. One end of the junction does not line up with germline, which may come from a read error. The chain has TRBV7-7 and TRBJ2-1; 7 bases fit TRBD2. Germline CDR1 SSHAT, CDR2 FNYEAQ (reference sequence). CDR3 size: 12 residues. The DNA of the CDR3 is TGTGCTAGCAGCTTCCCGGGAGGTGAGCAGTTCTTC. As protein: CASSFPGGEQFF.

This clonotype was seen at least ten times. The chain employs TRBV10-2 and TRBJ2-2; no reliable D call. With 3 bases removed from V and 9 bases from J, the gap between germline ends came to 14 bases. CDR1 WSHSY and CDR2 SAAADI come from the germline V gene. The CDR3 consists of 14 residues. Here the CDR3 DNA reads TGCGCCAGCAGTGACCCTCCTGGTCGGCGGGAGCTGTTTTTT. Translating it yields CASSDPPGRRELFF.

This clonotype was counted ten times or more. V usage is TRBV6-2 or TRBV6-3 and J usage is TRBJ1-1; D might be TRBD1 (5 bases). This CDR3 contains 13 residues. Germline loops: CDR1 MNHEY, CDR2 SVGEGT. The V end lost 1 base, the J end lost 6 bases, and 9 bases lay between the germline ends. The CDR3 spells CASSYLTEPEAFF. CDR3 nucleotides: TGTGCCAGCAGTTACTTGACAGAGCCTGAAGCTTTCTTT.

At least ten counts were recorded for this clonotype. V is TRBV10-3 and J is TRBJ2-7, with D tentatively TRBD2 (6 bases). This CDR3 is 15 amino acids long. Per the germline V gene, CDR1 is ENHRY and CDR2 is SYGVKD. Trimming left V 0 bases short and J 0 bases short, with 9 bases between. CDR3 sequence: CAISESGDSSYEQYF. The CDR3 region has the DNA TGTGCCATCAGTGAGTCTGGGGACTCCTCCTACGAGCAGTACTTC.

The chain couples TRBV18 to TRBJ1-5; no clear D. The length of the CDR3 is 15 residues. The V end lost 6 bases, the J end lost 0 bases, and 12 bases lay between the germline ends. Germline CDR1 reads KGHSH; CDR2 reads LQKENI. The CDR3 protein is CASSPRRDSNQPQHF. The DNA for the CDR3 is TGTGCCAGCTCCCCCCGGAGAGATAGCAATCAGCCCCAGCATTTT. The complete variable domain, with remaining parts taken from reference TRBV18 and TRBJ1-5, reads NAGVMQNPRHLVRRRGQEARLRCSPMKGHSHVYWYRQLPEEGLKFMVYLQKENIIDESGMPKERFSAEFPKEGPSILRIQQVVRGDSAAYFCASSPRRDSNQPQHFGDGTRLSIL.

The chain couples TRBV20-1 to TRBJ2-7; D tentatively fits TRBD1 or TRBD2 (5 bases each). Germline assignment: CDR1 DFQATT and CDR2 SNEGSKA (reference sequence). The CDR3 loop spans 13 amino acids. The V gene lost 5 bases and the J gene lost 0 bases, with 11 bases spanning the gap. DNA of the CDR3: TGCAGTGCTGGCTCCGGGACCTCCTACGAGCAGTACTTC. It specifies CSAGSGTSYEQYF.

A note on this clonotype: One end of the junction varies from germline; a read error may be responsible. This chain joins TRBV5-1 and TRBJ2-7; D call uncertain. Germline V CDR1 and CDR2: SGHRS, YFSETQ. The length of the CDR3 is 17 residues. CDR3 bases: TGCGCCAACAGCTTGGACGAGGCTGGGGATGCCTCCTACGAGCAGTACTTC. The encoded protein is CANSLDEAGDASYEQYF.

This clonotype has ten or more counts. This chain uses TRBV7-2 with TRBJ2-1, with D possibly TRBD2 on 5 matching bases. The CDR3 loop spans 17 amino acids. Germline V gene data show CDR1 as SGHTA and CDR2 as FQGNSA. V lost 5 bases and J 3 bases, leaving 20 bases between the germline ends. Here the CDR3 reads CASSPDARTSRYNEQFF. The CDR3 DNA reads TGTGCCAGCAGCCCAGACGCCCGGACTTCACGCTACAATGAGCAGTTCTTC.

In its sample, this clonotype was seen many times. The V call is TRBV7-9, the J call TRBJ2-3; D is possibly TRBD1 (5 bases). V was clipped by 3 bases and J by 4 bases, with 11 bases between them. The CDR3 spans 14 residues. CDR1 SEHNR and CDR2 FQNEAQ come from the germline V gene (reference sequence). The chain's CDR3 is CASSFRGGADTQYF. In DNA form, the CDR3 reads TGTGCCAGCAGCTTTAGGGGCGGCGCAGATACGCAGTATTTT.

This clonotype was observed at least ten times. This chain joins TRBV6-1 and TRBJ1-3; maybe TRBD1 (5 bases). In germline, CDR1 is MNHNS, CDR2 SASEGT. CDR3 size: 14 residues. V lost 7 bases and J lost 0, with 10 bases in between. The CDR3: CASMGPNSGNTIYF. CDR3 in DNA: TGTGCCAGCATGGGACCGAACTCTGGAAACACCATATATTTT.

This clonotype was counted ten times or more. The V and J genes are TRBV6-5 and TRBJ1-5; TRBD1 matches at 8 bases. CDR3 size: 14 residues. After removal of 6 bases from V and 6 bases from J, the junction contained 7 bases not matched to a gene. Germline V gene lookup returns CDR1 MNHEY and CDR2 SVGAGI. The CDR3 DNA follows: TGTGCCAGCAGCGGCGACAGGGGAGGTCAGCCCCAGCATTTT. Translating it yields CASSGDRGGQPQHF.

This clonotype has just a few counts. The rearrangement uses TRBV6-1 and TRBJ1-5, with unresolved D. Per germline, CDR1 MNHNS and CDR2 SASEGT. The CDR3 is made up of 14 amino acids. Trimming cost V 5 bases and J 7 bases, with 15 bases left between them. The DNA for the CDR3 is TGTGCCAGCAGTTCCGACGGGTTCCGGCAGCCCCAGCATTTT. This gives the protein CASSSDGFRQPQHF.

There are many counts of this clonotype. V is TRBV7-6 and J is TRBJ2-7; 9 nucleotides line up with TRBD1. V trimming: 5 bases; J trimming: 5 bases; junction bases outside the gene matches: 7. The CDR3 totals 14 residues. Germline V gene lookup returns CDR1 SGHVS and CDR2 FNYEAQ. The CDR3 here is CASSQGTGFDEQYF. The DNA for the CDR3 is TGTGCCAGCAGCCAAGGGACAGGGTTCGACGAGCAGTACTTC.

The chain uses TRBV5-1 and TRBJ2-7, with TRBD2 matching over 8 bases. The CDR3 loop spans 15 amino acids. Germline V lookup: CDR1 SGHRS, CDR2 YFSETQ. The junction had 8 bases not matched to a gene; V was cut back by 4 bases and J by 2 bases. In DNA, the CDR3 is TGCGCCAGCAGCGGGTCTAGCGGGCTGCCCTACGAGCAGTACTTC. It encodes CASSGSSGLPYEQYF.

This clonotype was counted many times. The V gene is TRBV7-6, the J gene TRBJ2-3; either TRBD1 or TRBD2 may fit D (5 bases each). The V end lost 2 bases, the J end lost 14 bases, and 14 bases lay between the germline ends. Germline CDR1 and CDR2: SGHVS and FNYEAQ. The CDR3 is made up of 12 amino acids. The CDR3 loop reads CASSLNRDGLYF. The CDR3 nucleotides are TGTGCCAGCAGCTTAAACCGGGACGGTCTGTATTTT.

This clonotype appeared many times. V usage is TRBV29-1 and J usage is TRBJ1-1, with 12 nucleotides matching TRBD1. The trim removed 4 bases at V and 5 bases at J, leaving 11 bases unmatched. CDR3 length equals 16 residues. Germline CDR1 and CDR2: SQVTM and ANQGSEA. This CDR3 is CSVGAGTGGIMTEAFF. CDR3 in DNA: TGCAGCGTTGGGGCTGGGACAGGGGGCATCATGACTGAAGCTTTCTTT.

This clonotype has ten or more counts. This sequence joins TRBV28 and TRBJ1-2; the D gene is possibly TRBD1 (6 bases). Trimming left V 7 bases short and J 8 bases short, with 20 bases between. Germline CDR1 is MDHEN and CDR2 is SYDVKM. CDR3 size: 14 residues. In nucleotides, the CDR3 is TGTGCCAGCAAAACACCCGGGACATCACAGGGCTACACCTTC. Protein: CASKTPGTSQGYTF.

By share, this clonotype ranks as medium-sized. The chain has TRBV20-1 and TRBJ2-6; D gene ambiguous. Germline CDR1 reads DFQATT; CDR2 reads SNEGSKA (reference sequence). V dropped 5 bases and J dropped 0 bases, with 5 bases sitting between them. The CDR3 spans 13 residues. The CDR3 nucleotides are TGCAGTGCTTCGCCCTCTGGGGCCAACGTCCTGACTTTC. Encoded protein: CSASPSGANVLTF.

Many counts were recorded for this clonotype. The V call is TRBV19, the J call TRBJ2-1, with 11 nucleotides matching TRBD2. The CDR3 consists of 15 residues. Trimming cost V 5 bases and J 15 bases; bases outside gene matches: 15. Germline V gives CDR1 LNHDA, CDR2 SQIVND (reference sequence). In DNA, the CDR3 is TGTGCCAGTAGTTCGACTAGCGGGGATTCCCGAGGGAGGTTCTTC. Translated: CASSSTSGDSRGRFF.

This clonotype was seen many times. The chain links TRBV9 to TRBJ2-5; TRBD1 matches at 7 bases. The CDR3 extends over 16 amino acids. The V gene end was trimmed by 0 bases and the J gene end by 2 bases; junction bases not matched to a gene: 7. Looked up from germline, CDR1 is SGDLS and CDR2 is YYNGEE. CDR3 DNA sequence: TGTGCCAGCAGCGTAGGCCCCACAGGGGCTCAAGAGACCCAGTACTTC. Amino acid sequence: CASSVGPTGAQETQYF.